This T cell receptor beta chain is from a study of T cells in women clearing cervical HPV infection. As for the study in general: Case blood drawn at lesion detection; control blood after infection cleared.

Data came from immunoSEQ multiplex PCR; TCRdb stores just in-frame clones and leaves some out. This sample's table reports 30,000 to 45,000 clones. Study observations and caveats: Associations may precede or follow infection; HPV-specific or memory T cells were not isolated. Controls had more TRBV6-7 (0.16%) than cases (about 0.11%). CIN3+ cases had significantly higher TCR repertoire richness than controls, but evenness did not differ.

CDR3 length equals 14 residues. Germline-derived CDR1 and CDR2 are KGHSH and LQKENI. Note on this clone: Its antigen is currently unknown. The CDR3 end falls 3 residues outside the read, so it is completed with the germline J gene.

The sample consisted of blood buffy coat. J is TRBJ1-2 and V is TRBV18; D is unresolved. The source is a woman aged 18 to 75 with a cervical HPV16 infection that either progressed to CIN3+ or cleared (not recorded which). The sequenced part of the CDR3 DNA is TGTGCCAGCTCACCTACGGAGGGCCAGAATGAC. Encoded protein: CASSPTEGQND. The entire CDR3 sequence reads CASSPTEGQNDYTF. The complete variable domain, with remaining parts taken from reference TRBV18 and TRBJ1-2, reads NAGVMQNPRHLVRRRGQEARLRCSPMKGHSHVYWYRQLPEEGLKFMVYLQKENIIDESGMPKERFSAEFPKEGPSILRIQQVVRGDSAAYFCASSPTEGQNDYTFGSGTRLTVV.